The 11 T cell receptor beta chains presented below share a single source sample, sequenced in a study of T cell repertoires in cytomegalovirus infection. TCRdb recomputed calls from the reads with MiXCR, one row per CDR3 protein. The sample lists 650,000 to 900,000 distinct CDR3 sequences, 32% occurring once. No antigen has been identified for these receptors. The material sequenced was cultured CD8+ T cells from PBMCs, taken from culture after CMV antigen stimulation. Receptor source: a human donor in good health (CMV status not recorded). Some clones in this sample may be carry-over from other donors' samples.

About this clonotype itself: One end of the junction is discordant with germline, which a read error may explain. This chain uses TRBV28 with TRBJ2-1; D is tentatively TRBD1 or TRBD2 (6 bases each). This CDR3 contains 17 residues. Germline-derived CDR1 and CDR2 are MDHEN and SYDVKM. CDR3 sequence (DNA): TGTGCCAACAGTTTATTTATCGGCCGGGGGCCGTACAATGAGCAGTTCTTC. Translated, it gives CANSLFIGRGPYNEQFF.

The chain recombines TRBV5-6 with TRBJ2-1, with D unresolved. CDR3 length: 14 amino acids. The V end lost 0 bases, the J end lost 8 bases, and 12 bases lay between the germline ends. Germline CDR1 reads SGHDT; CDR2 reads YYEEEE. CDR3 sequence reads: CASSLGAGSYEQFF. The CDR3 nucleotides read TGTGCCAGCAGCTTGGGGGCAGGATCTTATGAGCAGTTCTTC.

The chain joins TRBV2 to TRBJ1-1; D remains ambiguous. The length of the CDR3 is 16 residues. Germline V gene data show CDR1 as SNHLY and CDR2 as FYNNEI. The V end lost 0 bases, the J end lost 0 bases, and 11 bases lay between the germline ends. The CDR3 reads CASSEALRTVNTEAFF. DNA of the CDR3: TGTGCCAGCAGTGAAGCGCTTCGGACGGTGAACACTGAAGCTTTCTTT.

The chain uses TRBV10-3 and TRBJ2-7; 7 bases align to TRBD1. The CDR3 runs 12 residues. CDR1 is ENHRY and CDR2 is SYGVKD in the germline V gene. V lost 9 bases to trimming and J lost 3 bases; unmatched junction nucleotides: 5. CDR3 nucleotide sequence: TGTGCCATAAGGACAGGAAACTACGAGCAGTACTTC. Protein: CAIRTGNYEQYF.

J is TRBJ1-6 and V is TRBV11-1, with TRBD1 identical over 7 bases. This CDR3 has 15 amino acids. Germline V gene lookup returns CDR1 SGHAT and CDR2 FQDESV (reference sequence). V lost 5 bases to trimming and J lost 10 bases; unmatched junction nucleotides: 11. The CDR3 reads CASSPTGASVSPLHF. The DNA for the CDR3 is TGTGCCAGCAGCCCTACAGGGGCCTCCGTGTCACCCCTCCACTTT.

This clonotype was counted only a few times. The chain has TRBV7-6 and TRBJ1-3, with D hard to call. Germline values: CDR1 SGHVS, CDR2 FNYEAQ. The CDR3 runs 14 residues. The V and J ends lost 8 bases and 0 bases respectively, with 11 bases between them. The CDR3 here is CASEASNSGNTIYF. The CDR3, as DNA: TGTGCCAGCGAAGCCTCCAACTCTGGAAACACCATATATTTT.

V and J are TRBV7-9 and TRBJ2-5, with 10 bases identical to TRBD2. The germline V gene encodes CDR1 SEHNR and CDR2 FQNEAQ (reference sequence). The J segment lost 6 bases and the V segment lost 2 bases, leaving 9 bases of the junction unmatched. The CDR3 contains 16 residues. The chain's CDR3 is CASSLPASGGSKTQYF. The CDR3 coding sequence is TGTGCCAGCAGCTTACCCGCTAGCGGGGGTTCAAAGACCCAGTACTTC. The full variable domain, rest sourced from reference TRBV7-9 and TRBJ2-5, is DTGVSQNPRHKITKRGQNVTFRCDPISEHNRLYWYRQTLGQGPEFLTYFQNEAQLEKSRLLSDRFSAERPKGSFSTLEIQRTEQGDSAMYLCASSLPASGGSKTQYFGPGTRLLVL.

The chain is built from TRBV6-5 and TRBJ2-1; 8 bases match TRBD2. CDR1 is MNHEY and CDR2 is SVGAGI in the germline V gene. This CDR3 spans 14 amino acids. Losses at the gene ends were 7 bases for V and 5 bases for J; bases not matched to a gene: 7. The CDR3 loop reads CASTPGGGNNEQFF. The CDR3 DNA is TGTGCCAGCACCCCGGGGGGGGGGAACAATGAGCAGTTCTTC.

CDR3 coding DNA: TGTGCCAGCGAACGGGCTTGGGCCGCTGGGGCCAACGTCCTGACTTTC. Translating it yields CASERAWAAGANVLTF. V usage is TRBV12-3 or TRBV12-4 and J usage is TRBJ2-6, with D unclear. The V end was cut by 8 bases, the J end by 2 bases, with 16 bases between. This CDR3 region has 16 residues.

This clonotype was observed at least ten times. The V gene is TRBV28, the J gene TRBJ1-1; possible D gene TRBD1, 5 bases. The CDR3 sequence is 13 residues long. Trimming removed 8 bases at V and 1 base at J, with 11 bases between. Germline CDR1 is MDHEN and CDR2 is SYDVKM. The CDR3 is CASEGPENTEAFF. CDR3 DNA: TGTGCCAGCGAGGGACCCGAGAACACTGAAGCTTTCTTT.

This clonotype was observed a few times. The chain joins TRBV11-1 to TRBJ2-2, with a tentative D call TRBD1 (5 bases). The CDR3 covers 16 residues. V lost 3 bases to trimming and J lost 0 bases, with 11 bases between them. CDR1 and CDR2 (germline): SGHAT, FQDESV (reference sequence). The CDR3 reads CASSFFQGANTGELFF. In nucleotides, the CDR3 is TGTGCCAGCAGCTTCTTCCAGGGCGCGAACACCGGGGAGCTGTTTTTT.